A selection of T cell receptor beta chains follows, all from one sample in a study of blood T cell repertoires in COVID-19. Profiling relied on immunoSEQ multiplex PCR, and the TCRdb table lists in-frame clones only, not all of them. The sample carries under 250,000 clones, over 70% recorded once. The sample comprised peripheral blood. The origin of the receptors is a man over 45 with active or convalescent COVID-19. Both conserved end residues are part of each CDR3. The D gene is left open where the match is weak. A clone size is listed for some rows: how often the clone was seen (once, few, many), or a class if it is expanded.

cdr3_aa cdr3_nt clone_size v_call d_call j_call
CASSLLTGGGDEQYF TGTGCCAGCAGTTTACTCACAGGGGGGGGCGACGAGCAGTACTTC - TRBV28 - TRBJ2-7
CAISEWGQGDSYGYTF TGTGCCATCAGTGAGTGGGGACAGGGCGATTCCTATGGCTACACCTTC - TRBV10-3 TRBD1 TRBJ1-2
CSVGRGLGHSYEQYF TGCAGCGTCGGCAGGGGGCTGGGGCACTCCTACGAGCAGTACTTC - TRBV29-1 TRBD1 TRBJ2-7
CASSGGTINTGELFF TGCGCCAGCAGTGGGGGGACCATTAACACCGGGGAGCTGTTTTTT - TRBV5-1 - TRBJ2-2
CASSQNVPGSSYNSPLHF TGTGCCAGCAGCCAAAATGTGCCCGGGAGCTCCTATAATTCACCCCTCCACTTT - TRBV7-9 - TRBJ1-6
CASSPIRDTYTGELFF TGTGCCAGTAGCCCCATCCGGGACACCTACACCGGGGAGCTGTTTTTT - TRBV19 - TRBJ2-2
CASSRLAGGVGDEQFF TGCGCCAGCAGCCGACTAGCGGGAGGGGTCGGCGATGAGCAGTTCTTC - TRBV5-1 TRBD2 TRBJ2-1
CASSHDRGYGYTF TGCGCCAGCAGCCATGACAGGGGCTATGGCTACACCTTC - TRBV4-3 TRBD1 TRBJ1-2
CASSLRGDSNQPQHF TGTGCCAGCAGCTTACGGGGAGACAGCAATCAGCCCCAGCATTTT - TRBV7-9 - TRBJ1-5
CASSSHSGGGTRYF TGTGCCAGCAGCTCTCATAGCGGGGGGGGCACCCGGTATTTT once TRBV7-2 TRBD2 TRBJ2-3
CASIPQGAPTEKLFF TGTGCCAGCATCCCACAGGGGGCGCCGACTGAAAAACTGTTTTTT - TRBV6-6 TRBD1 TRBJ1-4
CASSLAGQGNEKLFF TGTGCCAGCAGCCTAGCGGGACAGGGAAATGAAAAACTGTTTTTT - TRBV3-1/TRBV3-2 TRBD1 TRBJ1-4
CASSSTLAGGYEQYF TGTGCCAGCAGCTCCACCCTAGCGGGGGGCTACGAGCAGTACTTC - TRBV7-2 TRBD2 TRBJ2-7
CASSLASATYNEQFF TGTGCCAGTAGTCTCGCTAGCGCTACCTACAATGAGCAGTTCTTC - TRBV19 - TRBJ2-1
CASSQWAGKGNEQYF TGTGCCAGCAGCCAATGGGCGGGTAAAGGCAACGAGCAGTACTTC - TRBV3-1/TRBV3-2 - TRBJ2-7
CASSSAGGANVLTF TGTGCCAGCAGCTCGGCAGGTGGGGCCAACGTCCTGACTTTC - TRBV11-2 - TRBJ2-6
CASSQAATAYSGNTIYF TGTGCCAGCAGCCAAGCCGCGACAGCCTATTCTGGAAACACCATATATTTT - TRBV3-1/TRBV3-2 - TRBJ1-3
CASSQTGGFETQYF TGTGCCAGCAGCCAGACAGGGGGCTTCGAGACCCAGTACTTC - TRBV27 TRBD1 TRBJ2-5
CASSLGGVETQYF TGTGCCAGCAGCTTAGGAGGGGTTGAGACCCAGTACTTC - TRBV13 - TRBJ2-5
CASSSDGSEQYF TGTGCCAGCAGTTCCGATGGGAGCGAGCAGTACTTC - TRBV27 - TRBJ2-7
CAWTRGTGELFF TGTGCCTGGACCCGAGGCACCGGGGAGCTGTTTTTT - TRBV30 - TRBJ2-2
CASSPQAGDTEAFF TGTGCCAGCTCACCCCAGGCAGGGGACACTGAAGCTTTCTTT - TRBV18 - TRBJ1-1
CASPDDRPVGAFF TGTGCCAGCCCGGACGACAGGCCAGTAGGAGCTTTCTTT - TRBV19 - TRBJ1-1
CASSEGHNYGYTF TGTGCCAGCAGTGAAGGACATAACTATGGCTACACCTTC - TRBV6-1 - TRBJ1-2
CASSLVSSTDTQYF TGTGCCAGCAGTTTGGTTAGCAGCACAGATACGCAGTATTTT - TRBV27 - TRBJ2-3
CASSGTGGSYNEQFF TGCGCCAGCTCGGGTACAGGGGGTTCCTACAATGAGCAGTTCTTC - TRBV5-1 TRBD1 TRBJ2-1
CASGDDRGSNYGYTF TGCGCCAGCGGCGATGACAGGGGGAGTAACTATGGCTACACCTTC - TRBV10-2 TRBD1 TRBJ1-2
CASSAGLAESYEQYF TGCGCCAGCAGTGCGGGACTAGCGGAATCCTACGAGCAGTACTTC - TRBV10-2 TRBD2 TRBJ2-7
CASSIKGQNSGANVLTF TGTGCCAGTAGTATAAAGGGACAGAACTCTGGGGCCAACGTCCTGACTTTC - TRBV19 TRBD1 TRBJ2-6
CASSLDDRYYGYTF TGTGCCAGCAGCTTAGATGACAGGTACTATGGCTACACCTTC - TRBV7-2 - TRBJ1-2